The sequence of this T cell receptor (beta chain) was determined in a study of vaccination and CD4 T cells after COVID-19. Study-wide background: The cells were exposed to overlapping spike peptides originating from SARS-CoV-2, HCoV-NL63, HCoV-OC43 and HCoV-229E for stimulation.

Treatment noted: roughly ten-day PBMC culture with coronavirus spike peptide pools or control peptides (ViraFEST assay). Study outcomes and limitations: Only post-vaccination samples contained a median approximately 85% of the reactive clones in convalescent patients.

Cultured CD4+ T cell DNA was sequenced using the Oncomine TCR Beta short-read assay. TCRdb used MiXCR to reprocess the PCR reads, holding one entry per CDR3 protein. This sample has approximately 8,100 distinct CDR3 sequences, with 64% found just once. For this clonotype: Its antigen remains unidentified.

Trimming stripped 4 bases from V and 3 bases from J, with 16 bases between. This CDR3 has 15 residues. CDR1 and CDR2 (germline): MNHNS, SASEGT. Sequenced: CD4+ T cells from blood, cultured in vitro. The rearrangement uses TRBV6-1 and TRBJ2-7; tentative D call: TRBD1 (6 bases). This sequence originates from a human donor who had recovered from COVID-19. DNA of the CDR3: TGTGCCAGCAGTGGTAACAGGGTATCGATCTACGAGCAGTACTTC. Protein sequence: CASSGNRVSIYEQYF.